The sequence of this T cell receptor (beta chain) was determined in a study of T cell responses to AZD1222 COVID-19 vaccine. General study points: White British ancestry dominated among donors, who included more females, and clonal diversity was possibly underestimated. Epitopes outside B.1.351 and B.1.1.7 mutated regions reportedly drew nearly half of spike TCRs. The study found vaccine-associated CD4 TCRs spanning spike, dominant at 160-218 and 743-854. Baseline serostatus was positive in only 5 to 7 AZD1222 recipients.

Clones were sequenced by immunoSEQ multiplex PCR, and TCRdb holds only the in-frame ones, with some missing. Of under 150,000 clones in the sample, over 85% were seen once. This clone was recorded only once. Its antigen remains unidentified. This CDR3 is built from 12 residues. The germline gives CDR1 LGHNT, CDR2 FRNRAP. V was cut by 0 bases and J by 7 bases, with 7 bases left in between. This clonotype was obtained from an adult in good health. The rearrangement joins TRBV12-5 to TRBJ2-7; no firm D call. Sequences were derived from peripheral blood, sampled on day 0 of AZD1222 vaccination. CDR3 sequence: CASGLVFGEQYF. The CDR3, as DNA: TGTGCTAGTGGTTTGGTGTTCGGGGAGCAGTACTTC.